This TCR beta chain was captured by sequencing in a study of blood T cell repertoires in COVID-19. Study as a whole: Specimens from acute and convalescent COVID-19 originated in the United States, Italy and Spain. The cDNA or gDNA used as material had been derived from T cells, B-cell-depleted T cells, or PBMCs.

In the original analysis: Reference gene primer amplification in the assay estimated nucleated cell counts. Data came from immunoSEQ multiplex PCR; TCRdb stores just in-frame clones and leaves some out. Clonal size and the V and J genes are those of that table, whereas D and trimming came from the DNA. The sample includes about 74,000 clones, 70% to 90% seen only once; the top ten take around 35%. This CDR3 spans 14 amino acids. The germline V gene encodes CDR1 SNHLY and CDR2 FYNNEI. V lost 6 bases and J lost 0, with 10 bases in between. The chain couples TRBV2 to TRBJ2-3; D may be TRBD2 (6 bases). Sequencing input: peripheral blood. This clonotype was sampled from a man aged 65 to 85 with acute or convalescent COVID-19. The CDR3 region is CASSDRGSTDTQYF. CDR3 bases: TGTGCCAGCAGCGACCGGGGGAGCACAGATACGCAGTATTTT.